This T cell receptor beta chain was recovered during a study of shared T cell receptors in the human thymus. Here immunoSEQ multiplex PCR was the method, and the copy in TCRdb shows in-frame clones only, minus some. The table has about 660,000 clones, 87% seen once. This clone turned up a few times. The length of the CDR3 is 13 residues. Germline lookup yields CDR1 SGHTS and CDR2 YDEGEE. V gave up 2 bases and J gave up 7 bases, with 10 bases separating them. The same sample was also studied in work on human thymus T cells. That study reports: Immunologically healthy infants in Finland undergoing congenital heart defect surgery were the donors. Resected material from corrective heart surgery provided the thymus tissue analysed. Thymic as well as blood repertoires seemed to favor certain V and J genes unevenly. A high degree of thymic repertoire overlap among unrelated individuals was reported in related research.

Sequencing used thymocytes. The origin of this receptor is a boy younger than two with a congenital heart defect. This chain joins TRBV5-8 and TRBJ1-5; a weak D match, TRBD1 (6 bases). As DNA, the CDR3 is TGTGCCAGCAGCTTAGGGGGACAACAGCCCCAGCATTTT. The encoded protein is CASSLGGQQPQHF.